This T cell receptor (beta chain) is drawn from a study of Tregs in tolerant kidney transplant recipients. Study results and caveats: Some patients' samples used different primers over time, so nucleotide sequences weren't comparable.

Unstimulated regulatory T cells (CD4+CD25+CD127-), CD4+CD25- non-regulatory cells, CD4 and CD8 cells were FACS-sorted from thawed PBMCs. Some clones are missing from TCRdb's copy, which holds only in-frame ones; the method was immunoSEQ multiplex PCR. The sample lists approximately 75,000 clones, 85% to 95% occurring once. About this clone itself: No antigen is known for it.

V was pared by 5 bases and J by 1 base, with 13 bases between. The length of the CDR3 is 15 residues. Germline CDR1 SGHTA, CDR2 FQGNSA. This TCR was recovered from a human donor who received a combined kidney and bone marrow transplant. The rearrangement uses TRBV7-2 and TRBJ2-3, with D uncertain. The sequencing used Tregs from blood, collected before the transplant. This chain's CDR3 is CASSPIRGGTDTQYF. Here the CDR3 DNA reads TGTGCCAGCAGCCCCATACGTGGGGGCACAGATACGCAGTATTTT.